This T cell receptor beta chain was recovered during a study of beta chain features in type 1 diabetes. Only a few counts were recorded for this clone. Its target is unknown. Overall study results and limits: For patients, the naive, central memory and Treg TCRB repertoires appeared more alike than for healthy donors. Highly expressing activated T cells could be over-counted with a cDNA template.

Reverse transcribing all isolated RNA meant expressed TCRB transcripts were sequenced. Sequenced by immunoSEQ multiplex PCR; TCRdb stores in-frame clones only, minus some. The sample lists 200,000 to 250,000 clones, about 10% seen once, with about 0.037% in the top ten. The sequencing sample was made of naive CD4+ T cells from blood. The source of this sequence is a woman between 18 and 29 years old in good health.

The CDR3 nucleotides are TGTGCCAGCAGCGGGCCCGGGACAAGAATCTCCTACGAGCAGTACTTC. It translates to CASSGPGTRISYEQYF. The chain carries TRBV7-8 and TRBJ2-7; D perhaps matches TRBD1 (6 bases). CDR1 SGHVS and CDR2 FQNEAQ come from the germline V gene. With 5 bases removed from V and 0 bases from J, the gap between germline ends came to 17 bases. This CDR3 spans 16 amino acids.